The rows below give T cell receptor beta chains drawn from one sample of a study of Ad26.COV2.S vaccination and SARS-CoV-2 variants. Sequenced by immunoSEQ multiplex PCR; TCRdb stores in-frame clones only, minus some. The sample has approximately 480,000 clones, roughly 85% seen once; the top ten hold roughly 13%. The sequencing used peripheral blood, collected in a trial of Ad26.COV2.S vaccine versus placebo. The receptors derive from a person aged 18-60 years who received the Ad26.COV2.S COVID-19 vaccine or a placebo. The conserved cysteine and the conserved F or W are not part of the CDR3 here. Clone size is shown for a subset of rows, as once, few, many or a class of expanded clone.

CDR3: ASSFWAEAF
size: once
V: TRBV28

CDR3: ASRPNSGSLYEQY
size: NA
V: TRBV6-6

CDR3: ASSPGDRKDYGYT
size: few
V: TRBV18

CDR3: ASSDNWQGGYT
size: NA
V: TRBV6-1

CDR3: ASSLERGLSTQY
size: once
V: TRBV11-2

CDR3: ATSPQGASQPQH
size: NA
V: TRBV15

CDR3: ASSPRTANNEQF
size: NA
V: TRBV2

CDR3: ASRDGGVQAYEQY
size: NA
V: TRBV2

CDR3: SVGVHSNQPQH
size: NA
V: TRBV29-1

CDR3: ASSQDPVLSDTQY
size: NA
V: TRBV4-3

CDR3: ASSSSTGVSNTEAF
size: once
V: TRBV5-1

CDR3: SVSQPLGSFHEQF
size: NA
V: TRBV29-1

CDR3: ASSQGPPPPTSGNTIY
size: NA
V: TRBV4-1

CDR3: ASSPLGQGIRNEQF
size: NA
V: TRBV18

CDR3: ASSPTTRQQF
size: NA
V: TRBV7-9

CDR3: ASSSTYNEQF
size: NA
V: TRBV7-2

CDR3: ASRPPGLSTLHQETQY
size: NA
V: TRBV28

CDR3: ASSQAPLGSDEQY
size: NA
V: TRBV4-3

CDR3: ASSFWGDEQF
size: NA
V: TRBV5-1

CDR3: ASSKYPGRYTDTQY
size: NA
V: TRBV21-1

CDR3: ASRSSGSFKEQY
size: NA
V: TRBV28

CDR3: ASSVVLRTSGSAAAGEQF
size: NA
V: TRBV9

CDR3: ASSSPAGASGDTQY
size: once
V: TRBV28

CDR3: ASSEGTGFGYT
size: NA
V: TRBV6-1

CDR3: ASSLGGTGNTGELF
size: NA
V: TRBV7-6

CDR3: ASSFGGTYYNEQF
size: NA
V: TRBV5-1

CDR3: AISLNTKTGELF
size: once
V: TRBV10-3

CDR3: ASSSPLSTGSYGYT
size: NA
V: TRBV28

CDR3: ASSPSGANVLT
size: NA
V: TRBV18

CDR3: ASSVEEPPNYEQY
size: NA
V: TRBV9

CDR3: ASSLLGGVTEAF
size: NA
V: TRBV28

CDR3: ASSAPGSGEQF
size: NA
V: TRBV28

CDR3: ASSYPRGGPEAF
size: NA
V: TRBV6-6

CDR3: AWSVRGTGANVLT
size: NA
V: TRBV30

CDR3: ASSLVVGYGTGELF
size: few
V: TRBV11-2

CDR3: SVGDRANQPQH
size: NA
V: TRBV29-1

CDR3: ASSTRQMNSPLH
size: few
V: TRBV19

CDR3: ATSRTSDQPQH
size: NA
V: TRBV15

CDR3: ASKVGGLNTEAF
size: once
V: TRBV27

CDR3: ASTWGRKTEAF
size: NA
V: TRBV12-3/TRBV12-4